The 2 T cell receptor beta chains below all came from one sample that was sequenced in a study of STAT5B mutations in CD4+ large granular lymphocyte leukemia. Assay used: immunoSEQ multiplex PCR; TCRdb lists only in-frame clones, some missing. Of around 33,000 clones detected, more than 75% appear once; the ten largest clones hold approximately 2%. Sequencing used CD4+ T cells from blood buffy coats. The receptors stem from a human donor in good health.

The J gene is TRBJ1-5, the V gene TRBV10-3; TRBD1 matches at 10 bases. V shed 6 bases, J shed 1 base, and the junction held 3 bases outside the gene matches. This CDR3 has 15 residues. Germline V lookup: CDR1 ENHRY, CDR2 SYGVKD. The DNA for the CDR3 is TGTGCCATCAGCCCGGGACAGGGGAGCAATCAGCCCCAGCATTTT. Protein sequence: CAISPGQGSNQPQHF.

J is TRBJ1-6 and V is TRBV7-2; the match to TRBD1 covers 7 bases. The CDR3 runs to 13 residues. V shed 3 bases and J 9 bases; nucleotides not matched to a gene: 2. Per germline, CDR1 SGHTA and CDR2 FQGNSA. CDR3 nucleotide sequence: TGTGCCAGCAGCTTGAAGGGGGCTTCACCCCTCCACTTT. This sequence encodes CASSLKGASPLHF.